This T cell receptor beta chain derives from a study of vaccination and CD4 T cells after COVID-19. Study context: Recovered patients in the cohort numbered six men and four women, two of them Hispanic. Cells were stimulated with overlapping spike peptide pools from SARS-CoV-2, HCoV-NL63, HCoV-OC43 and HCoV-229E.

CDR3 size: 14 residues. The J segment lost 4 bases and the V segment lost 5 bases, leaving 7 bases of the junction unmatched. From germline, CDR1 is MDHEN and CDR2 SYDVKM. Treatment described: roughly 10-day PBMC culture with coronavirus spike peptide pools or control peptides (ViraFEST assay). Peptide-pool expansion of antigen-specific T cells preceded TCR sequencing in ViraFEST. Sequencing of the DNA from cultured CD4+ T cells was carried out with the Oncomine TCR Beta short-read assay. TCRdb reanalysed the PCR reads using MiXCR and keeps one entry per CDR3 protein. Altogether roughly 17,000 distinct CDR3 sequences are present, 70% to 75% being singletons, with the ten largest covering approximately 16%. Worth noting for this clonotype: The antigen is unknown.

The sequencing sample was made of CD4+ T cells from blood, cultured in vitro. The rearrangement joins TRBV28 to TRBJ1-2, with TRBD1 identical over 7 bases. The sequence was obtained from a human donor who had recovered from COVID-19. CDR3 sequence: CASSPGQVRYGYTF. CDR3 nucleotide sequence: TGTGCCAGCAGTCCAGGACAGGTCCGCTATGGCTACACCTTC.